Following are 11 T cell receptor beta chains from one sample sequenced in a study of CD8 T cells in ankylosing spondylitis. No cognate antigen is known for these TCRs. TCRdb reprocessed the 5' RACE reads with MiXCR, giving one entry per CDR3 protein. The sample has 750,000 to 850,000 distinct CDR3 sequences, approximately 10% seen once. Study-wide results and caveats: Apparently characteristic of ankylosing spondylitis blood was a TCR beta motif (fewer than ten highly homologous variants).

The material sequenced was blood, either unsorted or a sorted T cell fraction (not recorded which). The receptors derive from a male donor with ankylosing spondylitis.

V gene TRBV5-1 combines with J gene TRBJ2-7; no definite D call. Germline V CDR1 and CDR2: SGHRS, YFSETQ. The CDR3 is made up of 15 amino acids. Trimming pared 5 bases from V and 0 bases from J, leaving 15 bases between. CDR3 in amino acids: CASSMGDVYSYEQYF. The CDR3 nucleotides read TGCGCCAGCAGTATGGGTGACGTCTACTCCTACGAGCAGTACTTC.

The rearrangement links TRBV5-1 to TRBJ2-5, with D possibly TRBD1 on 8 matching bases. The CDR3 runs 16 residues. Germline loops: CDR1 SGHRS, CDR2 YFSETQ. Deletions cut 3 bases from V and 5 bases from J, with 20 bases between. The CDR3 DNA reads as TGCGCCAGCAGCTGGGGGGGACAGGCCGCGAGGGAGACCCAGTACTTC. Its translation is CASSWGGQAARETQYF.

This chain uses TRBV7-9 with TRBJ2-2; D may correspond to TRBD1 or TRBD2 (5 bases each). This CDR3 contains 14 residues. The germline V gene encodes CDR1 SEHNR and CDR2 FQNEAQ (reference sequence). V was shortened by 8 bases and J by 5 bases, with 15 bases between the two germline ends. For the CDR3, the DNA is TGTGCCAGCGGGCTCGGGACGGCTACCGGGGAGCTGTTTTTT. Encoded protein: CASGLGTATGELFF.

This clonotype has at least ten counts. The chain joins TRBV9 to TRBJ2-7, with D perhaps TRBD2 (6 bases). The CDR3 consists of 16 residues. Deletions cut 0 bases from V and 6 bases from J, with 19 bases between. Per the germline V gene, CDR1 is SGDLS and CDR2 is YYNGEE. CDR3 coding DNA: TGTGCCAGCAGCGTAGGGGGAGGAGATTTGAACTCCGAGCAGTACTTC. As protein: CASSVGGGDLNSEQYF.

The V and J genes are TRBV27 and TRBJ1-5; 7 bases are a match to TRBD1. The V gene end was trimmed by 6 bases and the J gene end by 3 bases; junction bases not matched to a gene: 5. This CDR3 spans 14 amino acids. Per germline, CDR1 MNHEY and CDR2 SMNVEV (reference sequence). DNA of the CDR3: TGTGCCAGCAGCCGTAGGGGGCACAATCAGCCCCAGCATTTT. Residues: CASSRRGHNQPQHF.

This clonotype was observed a few times. The chain joins TRBV5-1 to TRBJ2-4; 10 positions match TRBD1. The ends lost 4 bases at V and 8 bases at J; junction bases unmatched: 12. This CDR3 spans 16 amino acids. Germline CDR1 is SGHRS and CDR2 is YFSETQ. The CDR3 sequence is CASSPVTGTGVDIQYF. In DNA, the CDR3 is TGCGCCAGCAGCCCTGTAACCGGGACAGGGGTTGACATTCAGTACTTC.

This clonotype has ten or more counts. The CDR3 loop is CSAGLAVSNEQFF. The CDR3 DNA follows: TGCAGTGCGGGACTTGCCGTATCAAATGAGCAGTTCTTC. V is TRBV20-1 and J is TRBJ2-1; perhaps TRBD2 as D (6 bases). This CDR3 contains 13 residues. V lost 6 bases to trimming and J lost 7 bases, with 16 bases between them. Germline V gene data show CDR1 as DFQATT and CDR2 as SNEGSKA (reference sequence).

This clonotype was counted only a few times. The chain carries TRBV28 and TRBJ2-1; TRBD2 matches 11 bases. The germline V gene has CDR1 MDHEN and CDR2 SYDVKM. With 2 bases clipped from V and 9 bases from J, the junction kept 9 bases outside the gene matches. The CDR3 consists of 16 residues. The CDR3 DNA reads as TGTGCCAGCAGTTTACTGGGTCTAGCGGGGGGTGTTGAGCAGTTCTTC. Translated: CASSLLGLAGGVEQFF.

This clonotype was counted between two and nine times. The chain carries TRBV5-1 and TRBJ1-1; D is possibly TRBD1 (6 bases). Germline-derived CDR1 and CDR2 are SGHRS and YFSETQ. V was shortened by 4 bases and J by 0 bases, with 13 bases between the two germline ends. CDR3 length: 15 residues. CDR3 nucleotides: TGCGCCAGCAGCCCGGGACAACCGATGAACACTGAAGCTTTCTTT. Its translation is CASSPGQPMNTEAFF.

A remark on this clonotype: This may come from a read error, since a much larger clone is one base off. The J gene is TRBJ2-3, the V gene TRBV7-2; no definite D call. The V gene lost 3 bases and the J gene lost 4 bases, with 5 bases spanning the gap. This CDR3 is built from 12 residues. The germline V gene has CDR1 SGHTA and CDR2 FQGNSA. CDR3 loop: CASSFISDTQYF. DNA for the CDR3: TGTGCCAGCAGCTTTATATCAGATACGCAGTATTTT.

This clonotype was picked up many times. V usage is TRBV7-2 and J usage is TRBJ1-5; TRBD1 matches 9 bases. The CDR3 covers 15 residues. Germline CDR1 reads SGHTA; CDR2 reads FQGNSA. V trimming: 5 bases; J trimming: 6 bases; junction bases outside the gene matches: 8. The DNA for the CDR3 is TGTGCCAGCAGCCCGACGGGACAGGGTGTTCAGCCCCAGCATTTT. Protein sequence: CASSPTGQGVQPQHF.